The 14 T cell receptor beta chains listed next were all sequenced from one sample in a study of T cell responses to AZD1222 COVID-19 vaccine. Sequencing used immunoSEQ multiplex PCR; TCRdb keeps in-frame clones, though not all of them. The profile shows about 73,000 clones, 89% of them singletons. This sample comprised peripheral blood, obtained 28 days after the second AZD1222 dose. The receptors come from an adult who received the AZD1222 COVID-19 vaccine.

For this clone: The sample holds other DNA sequences that translate to the same CDR3. This chain joins TRBV7-3 and TRBJ2-2; D uncertain. Trimming removed 1 base from V and 5 bases from J, with 5 bases in between. The CDR3 covers 13 residues. Germline CDR1 SGHTA, CDR2 FQGTGA. The chain's CDR3 is CASSLSGTGELFF. For the CDR3, the DNA is TGTGCCAGCAGCTTAAGTGGGACCGGGGAGCTGTTTTTT.

This clone was seen only once. This chain joins TRBV3-1 (or the pseudogene TRBV3-2) and TRBJ2-1; D remains ambiguous. V was pared by 1 base and J by 7 bases, with 14 bases between. This CDR3 has 15 residues. Looked up from germline, CDR1 is LGHDT and CDR2 is YNNKEL (reference sequence). Here the CDR3 DNA reads TGTGCCAGCAGCCAAGGGCGGCTTCCCGTTAATGAGCAGTTCTTC. Translated: CASSQGRLPVNEQFF.

The gene calls are TRBV7-2 and TRBJ2-1; 7 bases match TRBD1. Trimming took 5 bases from V and 9 from J; bases not matched to a gene: 10. CDR3 length: 14 amino acids. CDR1 SGHTA and CDR2 FQGNSA come from the germline V gene. DNA for the CDR3: TGTGCCAGCAGCCCCGGACAGGTGGCGGGTGAGCAGTTCTTC. This translates into CASSPGQVAGEQFF.

The J gene is TRBJ1-2, the V gene TRBV5-1, with 8 bases that match TRBD1. This CDR3 has 14 residues. The germline gives CDR1 SGHRS, CDR2 YFSETQ. V lost 3 bases and J lost 4; bases outside the gene matches: 5. CDR3 sequence: CASSSTGVGYGYTF. DNA of the CDR3: TGCGCCAGCAGCTCGACAGGGGTCGGCTATGGCTACACCTTC.

The sample holds one count of this clone. This chain connects TRBV7-9 to TRBJ2-7; D is possibly TRBD2 (5 bases). The CDR3 spans 13 residues. The ends were cut back, 3 bases at V and 3 bases at J, with 9 bases in the middle. CDR1 SEHNR and CDR2 FQNEAQ come from the germline V gene (reference sequence). CDR3 in DNA: TGTGCCAGCAGCTTTCGGGAACTCTACGAGCAGTACTTC. Protein: CASSFRELYEQYF.

V and J are TRBV28 and TRBJ1-2, with TRBD1 identical over 7 bases. Germline V gives CDR1 MDHEN, CDR2 SYDVKM. V dropped 3 bases and J dropped 5; count of bases not matched to a gene: 3. This CDR3 region has 13 residues. The CDR3 nucleotides read TGTGCCAGCAGTTTGGCAGGGGGTTATGGCTACACCTTC. It translates to CASSLAGGYGYTF.

CDR3 sequence: CASSLVGSSGGAATDTQYF. The CDR3 coding sequence is TGTGCCAGCAGTTTAGTGGGGAGTAGCGGGGGGGCCGCGACAGATACGCAGTATTTT. The J gene is TRBJ2-3, the V gene TRBV27, with 11 bases matching TRBD2. The CDR3 loop spans 19 amino acids. The V segment lost 2 bases and the J segment 3 bases; nucleotides outside the gene matches: 13. The germline CDR1 and CDR2 sequences are MNHEY and SMNVEV (reference sequence).

The chain combines TRBV9 with TRBJ1-6; D remains unclear. CDR1 SGDLS and CDR2 YYNGEE come from the germline V gene. Trimming pared 7 bases from V and 10 bases from J, leaving 12 bases between. This CDR3 is 12 amino acids long. The CDR3 reads CASGGPQSPLHF. The CDR3 DNA is TGTGCCAGCGGTGGACCCCAGTCACCCCTCCACTTT.

The chain employs TRBV4-2 and TRBJ2-2, with TRBD1 as a possible D gene (5 bases). CDR3 length: 14 amino acids. The germline V gene encodes CDR1 LGHNA and CDR2 YNFKEQ. V was clipped by 5 bases and J by 6 bases, with 13 bases between them. In nucleotides, the CDR3 is TGTGCCAGCAGCGACCCGGTGGGGCCCGGGGAGCTGTTTTTT. Translation: CASSDPVGPGELFF.

V gene TRBV5-3 combines with J gene TRBJ2-5, with D perhaps TRBD2 (5 bases). TRBV5-3 is sorted into the ORF group, with uncertain function. CDR3 length: 13 amino acids. Trimming removed 4 bases at V and 2 bases at J, with 9 bases between. For the CDR3, the DNA is TGTGCCAGAAGCCCGGACTCTCAAGAGACCCAGTACTTC. It translates to CARSPDSQETQYF.

Remarks on this clone: Other DNA sequences from this sample encode an identical CDR3 as well. This chain joins TRBV6-5 and TRBJ2-3; D perhaps matches TRBD1 (6 bases). Germline V gene data show CDR1 as MNHEY and CDR2 as SVGAGI. The CDR3 loop spans 15 amino acids. The V gene lost 1 base and the J gene lost 0 bases, with 8 bases spanning the gap. The CDR3 protein is CASSYLGASTDTQYF. The CDR3 DNA reads TGTGCCAGCAGTTACTTGGGGGCTAGCACAGATACGCAGTATTTT.

The genes are TRBV16 and TRBJ2-6, with 12 nucleotides matching TRBD1. This CDR3 region has 19 residues. Unmatched junction bases numbered 8, after V lost 4 bases and J lost 1 base. Germline V gene data show CDR1 as KGHSY and CDR2 as FQNENV. CDR3 DNA: TGTGCCAGCAGCCTCGCCCTGGGACAGGGGGCATCTGGGGCCAACGTCCTGACTTTC. It yields the protein CASSLALGQGASGANVLTF.

CDR3 loop: CASRTRGAGNTIYF. CDR3 bases: TGTGCCAGTAGGACCCGGGGGGCTGGAAACACCATATATTTT. The chain uses TRBV19 and TRBJ1-3; maybe TRBD1 (5 bases). Trimming stripped 6 bases from V and 2 bases from J, with 11 bases between. The CDR3 loop spans 14 amino acids. Germline V gene sequence: CDR1 LNHDA, CDR2 SQIVND (reference sequence).

CDR3 in DNA: TGCAGTGCTAGTCTTCTAGCGGGGGAAGAGACCCAGTACTTC. Its protein product is CSASLLAGEETQYF. V is TRBV20-1 and J is TRBJ2-5; 10 bases fit TRBD2. The CDR3 covers 14 residues. The V gene's germline CDR1 is DFQATT and CDR2 SNEGSKA (reference sequence). The V and J ends lost 3 bases and 3 bases, in that order; junction bases with no gene match: 4.